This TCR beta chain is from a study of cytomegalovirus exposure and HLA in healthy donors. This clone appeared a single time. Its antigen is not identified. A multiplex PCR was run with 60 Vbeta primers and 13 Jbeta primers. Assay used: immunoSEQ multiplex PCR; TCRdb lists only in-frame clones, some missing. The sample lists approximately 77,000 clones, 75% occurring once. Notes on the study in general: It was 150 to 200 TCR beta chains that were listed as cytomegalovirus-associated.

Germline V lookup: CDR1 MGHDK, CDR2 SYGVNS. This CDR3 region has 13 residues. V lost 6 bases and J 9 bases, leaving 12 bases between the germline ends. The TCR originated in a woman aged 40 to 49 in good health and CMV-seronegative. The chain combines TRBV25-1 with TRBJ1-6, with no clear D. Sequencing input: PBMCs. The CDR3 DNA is TGTGCCAGCAGGCTCAGCGCCGGTTCACCCCTCCACTTT. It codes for CASRLSAGSPLHF.